This T cell receptor (beta chain) appears in the sequencing data of a study of identical twins. This clonotype was seen repeatedly, ten times or more. The CDR3 runs to 15 residues. CDR1 is SQVTM, CDR2 ANQGSEA, per germline. The ends lost 1 base at V and 0 bases at J; junction bases unmatched: 2. TCRdb re-derived calls from the 5' RACE reads in MiXCR, one entry per CDR3 protein. This table holds 510,000 or so distinct CDR3 sequences, approximately 16% found once. The sample was also reused in another study, on yellow fever vaccine responses in identical twins.

The material sequenced was CD4+ T cells sorted from blood. The V and J genes are TRBV29-1 and TRBJ2-1, with 8 bases fitting TRBD2. The origin of this receptor is a young woman in good health. The CDR3: CSVEGGGSSYNEQFF. CDR3 DNA: TGCAGCGTTGAAGGCGGGGGGAGCTCCTACAATGAGCAGTTCTTC.